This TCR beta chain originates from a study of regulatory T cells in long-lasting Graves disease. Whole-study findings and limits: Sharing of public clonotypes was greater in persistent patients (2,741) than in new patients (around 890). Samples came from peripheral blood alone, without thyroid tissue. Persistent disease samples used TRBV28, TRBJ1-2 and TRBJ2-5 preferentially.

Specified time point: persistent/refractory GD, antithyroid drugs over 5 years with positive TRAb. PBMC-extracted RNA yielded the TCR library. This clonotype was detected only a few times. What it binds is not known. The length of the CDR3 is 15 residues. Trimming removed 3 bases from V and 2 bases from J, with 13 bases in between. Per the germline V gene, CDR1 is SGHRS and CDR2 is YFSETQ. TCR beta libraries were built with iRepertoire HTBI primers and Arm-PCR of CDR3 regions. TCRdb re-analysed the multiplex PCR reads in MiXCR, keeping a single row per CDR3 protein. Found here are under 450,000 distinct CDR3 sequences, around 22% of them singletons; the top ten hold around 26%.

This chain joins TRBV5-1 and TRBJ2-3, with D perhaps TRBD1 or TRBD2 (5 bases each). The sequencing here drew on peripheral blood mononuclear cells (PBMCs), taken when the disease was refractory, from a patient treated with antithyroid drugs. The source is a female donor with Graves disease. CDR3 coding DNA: TGCGCCAGCAGCTCGGGACCAGTTCCCACAGATACGCAGTATTTT. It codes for CASSSGPVPTDTQYF.